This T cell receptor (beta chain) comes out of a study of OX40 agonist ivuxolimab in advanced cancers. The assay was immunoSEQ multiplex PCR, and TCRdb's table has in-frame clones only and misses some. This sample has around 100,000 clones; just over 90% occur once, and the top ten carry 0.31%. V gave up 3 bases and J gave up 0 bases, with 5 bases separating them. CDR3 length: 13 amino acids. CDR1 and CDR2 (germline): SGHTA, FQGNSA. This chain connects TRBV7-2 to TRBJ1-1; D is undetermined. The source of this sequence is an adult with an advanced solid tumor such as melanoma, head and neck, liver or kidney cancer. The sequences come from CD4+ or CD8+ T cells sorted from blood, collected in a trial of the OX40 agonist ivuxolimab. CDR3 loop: CASSLGMNTEAFF. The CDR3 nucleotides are TGTGCCAGCAGCTTGGGGATGAACACTGAAGCTTTCTTT.